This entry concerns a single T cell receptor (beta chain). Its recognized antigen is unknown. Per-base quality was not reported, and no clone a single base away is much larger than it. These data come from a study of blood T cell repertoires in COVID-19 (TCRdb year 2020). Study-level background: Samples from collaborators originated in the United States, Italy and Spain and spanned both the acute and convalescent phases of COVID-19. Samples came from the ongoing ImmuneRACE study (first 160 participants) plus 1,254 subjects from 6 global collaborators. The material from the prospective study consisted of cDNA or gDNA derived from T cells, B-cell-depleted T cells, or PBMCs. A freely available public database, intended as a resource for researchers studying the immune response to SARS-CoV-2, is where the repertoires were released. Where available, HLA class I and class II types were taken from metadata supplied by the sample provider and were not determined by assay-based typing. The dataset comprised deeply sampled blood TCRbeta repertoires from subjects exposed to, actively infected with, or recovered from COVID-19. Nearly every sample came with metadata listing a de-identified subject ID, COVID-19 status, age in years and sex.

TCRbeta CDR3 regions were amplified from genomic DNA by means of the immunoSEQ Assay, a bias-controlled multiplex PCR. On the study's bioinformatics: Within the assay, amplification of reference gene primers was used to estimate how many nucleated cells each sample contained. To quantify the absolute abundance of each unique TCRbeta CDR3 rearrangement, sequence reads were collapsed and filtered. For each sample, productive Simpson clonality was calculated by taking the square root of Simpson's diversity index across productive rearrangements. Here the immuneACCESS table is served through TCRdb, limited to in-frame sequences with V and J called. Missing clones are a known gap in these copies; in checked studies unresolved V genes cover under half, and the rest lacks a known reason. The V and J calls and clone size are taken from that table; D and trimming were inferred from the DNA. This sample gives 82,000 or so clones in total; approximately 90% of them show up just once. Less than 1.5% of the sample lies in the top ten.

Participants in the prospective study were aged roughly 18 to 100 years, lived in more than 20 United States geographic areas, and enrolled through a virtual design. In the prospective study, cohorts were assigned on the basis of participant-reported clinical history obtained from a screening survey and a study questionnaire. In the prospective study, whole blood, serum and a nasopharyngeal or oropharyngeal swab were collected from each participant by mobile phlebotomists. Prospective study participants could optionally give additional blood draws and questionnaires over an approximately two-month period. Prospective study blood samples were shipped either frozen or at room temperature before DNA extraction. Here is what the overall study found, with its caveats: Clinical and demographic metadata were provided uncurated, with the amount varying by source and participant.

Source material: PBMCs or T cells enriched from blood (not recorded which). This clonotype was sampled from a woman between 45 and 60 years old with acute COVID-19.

The CDR3 has the sequence CASSPNRGGGTDTQYF. The DNA sequence is as follows: TGTGCCAGCAGCCCAAACAGGGGAGGCGGCACAGATACGCAGTATTTT. The chain is encoded by TRBV7-9 joined to TRBJ2-3; the best D guess is TRBD1, with 7 bases matching. The CDR1 and CDR2 encoded by the germline V gene (reference sequence) are SEHNR and FQNEAQ. V is cut by 5 bases and J by 1 base, and the space between the germline ends is 16 bases. The CDR3 has 16 amino acids, counting the end cysteine and phenylalanine. Only the CDR3 part of the read is kept: 48 bases, read in frame from the first base. With the portions outside the CDR3 filled from the reference TRBV7-9 and TRBJ2-3 genes, the complete variable region becomes DTGVSQNPRHKITKRGQNVTFRCDPISEHNRLYWYRQTLGQGPEFLTYFQNEAQLEKSRLLSDRFSAERPKGSFSTLEIQRTEQGDSAMYLCASSPNRGGGTDTQYFGPGTRLTVL.